The sample holds one count of the clone carrying this T cell receptor (beta chain). V lost 0 bases and J lost 8; bases outside the gene matches: 5. CDR1 SGDLS and CDR2 YYNGEE come from the germline V gene. CDR3 length equals 15 residues. The sample is drawn from a study of blood T cell repertoires in COVID-19. Authors' methods: For nucleated cells, counts were estimated from reference gene primer amplification. Here immunoSEQ multiplex PCR was the method, and the copy in TCRdb shows in-frame clones only, minus some. That table is the source of V, J and clone size, and D and trimming were worked out from the DNA. The repertoire consists of roughly 56,000 clones, with 90% occurring once and the leading ten covering about 13%.

The sequence derives from a man aged 60-69 years with active COVID-19. The source material was peripheral blood. The rearrangement uses TRBV9 and TRBJ2-1; 10 nucleotides line up with TRBD2. CDR3 region: CASSVEAGGPDEQFF. The CDR3 DNA reads as TGTGCCAGCAGCGTAGAAGCGGGAGGGCCCGATGAGCAGTTCTTC.